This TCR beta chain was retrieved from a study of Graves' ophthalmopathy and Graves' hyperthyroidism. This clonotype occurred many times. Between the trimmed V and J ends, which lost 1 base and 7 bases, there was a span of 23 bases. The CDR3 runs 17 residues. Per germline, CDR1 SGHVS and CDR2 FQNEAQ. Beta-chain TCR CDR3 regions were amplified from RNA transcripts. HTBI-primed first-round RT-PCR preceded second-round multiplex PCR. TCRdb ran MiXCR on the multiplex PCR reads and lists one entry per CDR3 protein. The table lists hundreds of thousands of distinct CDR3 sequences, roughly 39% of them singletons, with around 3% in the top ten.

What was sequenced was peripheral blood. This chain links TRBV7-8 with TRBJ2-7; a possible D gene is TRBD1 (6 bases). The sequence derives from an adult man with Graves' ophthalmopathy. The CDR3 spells CASSLGTIRGWGWEQYF. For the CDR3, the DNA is TGTGCCAGCAGCTTAGGGACGATTAGGGGGTGGGGTTGGGAGCAGTACTTC.